This entry lists 4 T cell receptor beta chains sequenced from one sample in a study of shared clonotypes between healthy human individuals. Here immunoSEQ multiplex PCR was the method, and the copy in TCRdb shows in-frame clones only, minus some. There are about 680,000 clones in the sample; around three quarters occur only once, and roughly 2% lies in the top ten. Sequenced input: memory CD4+ T cells sorted from blood. Subset specified: CD45RA-negative fraction. The receptors were sampled from a woman in her twenties or thirties in good health.

The chain couples TRBV19 to TRBJ2-5; 9 bases agree with TRBD1. The end of the DNA fits TRBJ2-7 better, so the J call may be wrong. The CDR3 spans 15 residues. Germline CDR1 reads LNHDA; CDR2 reads SQIVND (reference sequence). The CDR3 is CASSIGGQGFYEQYF. CDR3 coding DNA: TGTGCCAGTAGTATAGGGGGACAGGGCTTCTACGAGCAGTACTTC.

This rearrangement joins TRBV27 to TRBJ2-1, with D possibly being TRBD2 (5 bases). Germline V lookup: CDR1 MNHEY, CDR2 SMNVEV (reference sequence). The CDR3 totals 20 residues. The V end was cut by 5 bases, the J end by 3 bases, with 29 bases between. CDR3 sequence (DNA): TGTGCCAGCAGTCCCAACCCTATGGGCGACTACGGGTCGATCTACAATGAGCAGTTCTTC. Translation gives CASSPNPMGDYGSIYNEQFF.

This clone was seen once. V is TRBV10-3 and J is TRBJ2-7; 7 bases are a match to TRBD2. Germline trimming cut 4 bases from V and 3 bases from J; bases unmatched to any gene: 9. CDR1 is ENHRY, CDR2 SYGVKD, per germline. This CDR3 region has 15 residues. The CDR3 sequence is CAISVGPSGGYEQYF. The CDR3 DNA follows: TGTGCCATCAGTGTTGGCCCTAGCGGAGGCTACGAGCAGTACTTC.

The rearrangement uses TRBV6-1 and TRBJ1-5, with 7 bases that match TRBD1. The CDR3 sequence is 12 residues long. J lost 7 bases, V lost 7 bases, and 4 bases had no gene match. Germline lookup yields CDR1 MNHNS and CDR2 SASEGT. Here the CDR3 DNA reads TGTGCCAGCAACGACAGGGAACAGCCCCAGCATTTT. Encoded protein: CASNDREQPQHF.